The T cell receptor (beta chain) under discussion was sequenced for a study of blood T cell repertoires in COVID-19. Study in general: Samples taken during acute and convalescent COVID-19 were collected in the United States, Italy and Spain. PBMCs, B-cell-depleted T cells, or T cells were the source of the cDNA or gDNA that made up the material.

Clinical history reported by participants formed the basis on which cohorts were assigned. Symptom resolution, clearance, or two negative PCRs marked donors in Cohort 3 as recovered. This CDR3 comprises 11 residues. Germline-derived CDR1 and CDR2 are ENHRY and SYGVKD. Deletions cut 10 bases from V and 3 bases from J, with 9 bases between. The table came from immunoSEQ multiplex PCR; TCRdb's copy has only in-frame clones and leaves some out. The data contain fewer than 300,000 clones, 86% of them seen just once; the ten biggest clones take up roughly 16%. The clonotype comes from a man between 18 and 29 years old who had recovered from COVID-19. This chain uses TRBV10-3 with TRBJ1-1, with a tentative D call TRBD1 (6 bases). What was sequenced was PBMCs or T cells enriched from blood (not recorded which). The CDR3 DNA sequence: TGTGCCACGCACAGGGACACTGAAGCTTTCTTT. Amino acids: CATHRDTEAFF.